Detailed here is one TCR beta chain. The target antigen is unknown. From the reads, TCRdb called clonotypes with MiXCR, one entry per CDR3 protein. The profile shows about 220,000 distinct CDR3 sequences, approximately 40% of them singletons. This sample is drawn from a study of T cell repertoires in cytomegalovirus infection. Study findings and constraints: HLA-C-restricted, CMV-specific TCR beta clonotypes were dominant ex vivo.

The germline V gene has CDR1 SGHTA and CDR2 FQGTGA. Trimming cost V 5 bases and J 1 base, with 14 bases left between them. The CDR3 spans 15 residues. The chain has TRBV7-3 and TRBJ2-5; the D call may be TRBD1 or TRBD2 (5 bases each). The receptor's source is a human donor in good health (CMV status not recorded). Some clones in this sample may be carry-over from other donors' samples. The sample in question was CD8+ T cells from cultured PBMCs, obtained from culture after CMV antigen stimulation. In DNA form, the CDR3 reads TGTGCCAGCAGCCGGTGGGGCGGGTCCCAAGAGACCCAGTACTTC. Its protein product is CASSRWGGSQETQYF.